These 12 T cell receptor beta chains were all obtained from the same sample, sequenced in a study of cytomegalovirus exposure and HLA in healthy donors. This PCR relied on a set of 60 Vbeta primers and 13 Jbeta primers. Assay: immunoSEQ multiplex PCR; the TCRdb copy retains only in-frame clones and omits some. The table for this sample gives about 110,000 clones. Material: PBMCs. These TCRs come from a man between 25 and 39 years old in good health and CMV-seronegative.

The rearrangement joins TRBV5-1 to TRBJ2-7; D is possibly TRBD1 (6 bases). The CDR3 spans 16 residues. Trimming stripped 4 bases from V and 2 bases from J, with 19 bases between. Germline V gene data show CDR1 as SGHRS and CDR2 as YFSETQ. The CDR3 spells CASSPSQGPLTYEQYF. CDR3 DNA sequence: TGCGCCAGCAGCCCCTCACAGGGACCCCTTACCTACGAGCAGTACTTC.

The genes are TRBV6-5 and TRBJ2-7, with D unclear. Germline CDR1 MNHEY, CDR2 SVGAGI. V was trimmed by 2 bases and J by 6 bases, leaving 8 bases between them. This CDR3 has 12 amino acids. The DNA for the CDR3 is TGTGCCAGCAGTTACCGCCGAGGCGAGCAGTACTTC. This encodes CASSYRRGEQYF.

The gene calls are TRBV28 and TRBJ2-6; TRBD2 might be the D (5 bases). In germline, CDR1 is MDHEN, CDR2 SYDVKM. Trimming removed 1 base at V and 0 bases at J, with 7 bases between. This CDR3 spans 16 amino acids. DNA of the CDR3: TGTGCCAGCAGTTTATCGAGCGGCTCTGGGGCCAACGTCCTGACTTTC. Translating gives CASSLSSGSGANVLTF. The full variable domain, in which reference TRBV28 and TRBJ2-6 provide the parts outside the CDR3, is DVKVTQSSRYLVKRTGEKVFLECVQDMDHENMFWYRQDPGLGLRLIYFSYDVKMKEKGDIPEGYSVSREKKERFSLILESASTNQTSMYLCASSLSSGSGANVLTFGAGSRLTVL.

The chain carries TRBV5-4 and TRBJ1-6; D is possibly TRBD1 (5 bases). CDR3 length: 16 residues. The germline V gene has CDR1 SGHNT and CDR2 YYREEE (reference sequence). V lost 5 bases and J lost 7, with 19 bases in between. The CDR3 bases are TGTGCCAGCAGATCGATAGGGGCCATGAGAAATTCACCCCTCCACTTT. Translation: CASRSIGAMRNSPLHF. Complete variable domain (other parts from reference TRBV5-4 and TRBJ1-6): ETGVTQSPTHLIKTRGQQVTLRCSSQSGHNTVSWYQQALGQGPQFIFQYYREEENGRGNFPPRFSGLQFPNYSSELNVNALELDDSALYLCASRSIGAMRNSPLHFGNGTRLTVT.

V usage is TRBV4-2 and J usage is TRBJ1-1; a possible D gene is TRBD1 (6 bases). The germline V gene encodes CDR1 LGHNA and CDR2 YNFKEQ. Deletions cut 1 base from V and 1 base from J, with 13 bases between. CDR3 size: 16 residues. CDR3 protein: CASSQGYLGGNTEAFF. The CDR3 nucleotides read TGTGCCAGCAGCCAAGGGTATTTAGGGGGGAACACTGAAGCTTTCTTT.

DNA for the CDR3: TGTGCCAGCAGCCCCGGGACAGGGGCCTACGAGCAGTACTTC. Amino acid sequence: CASSPGTGAYEQYF. V and J are TRBV21-1 and TRBJ2-7; the table assigns TRBD1, which was not confirmed against the DNA. TRBV21-1 is a recognized pseudogene. This CDR3 is 14 amino acids long.

The rearrangement uses TRBV5-1 and TRBJ1-5, with 7 bases matching TRBD1. The J segment lost 0 bases and the V segment lost 4 bases, leaving 7 bases of the junction unmatched. The CDR3 has 16 amino acids. In germline, CDR1 is SGHRS, CDR2 YFSETQ. Written as DNA, the CDR3 is TGCGCCAGCAGCCCGACAGGGCCGTATAGCAATCAGCCCCAGCATTTT. This codes for CASSPTGPYSNQPQHF.

The chain uses TRBV4-1 and TRBJ2-2, with D possibly being TRBD2 (6 bases). With 0 bases removed from V and 4 bases from J, the gap between germline ends came to 9 bases. Germline V CDR1 and CDR2: MGHRA, YSYEKL. The CDR3 runs to 15 residues. The CDR3 sequence is CASSQEGLLTGELFF. CDR3 sequence (DNA): TGCGCCAGCAGCCAAGAGGGACTCCTCACCGGGGAGCTGTTTTTT.

V gene TRBV9 combines with J gene TRBJ2-2; TRBD1 is a possible D gene (6 bases). The CDR3 runs to 13 residues. The germline CDR1 and CDR2 sequences are SGDLS and YYNGEE. Trimming removed 4 bases at V and 5 bases at J, with 9 bases between. CDR3 protein: CASSPGVTGELFF. The CDR3 DNA sequence: TGTGCCAGCAGCCCAGGGGTAACCGGGGAGCTGTTTTTT.

The J gene is TRBJ2-5, the V gene TRBV7-9; 7 positions match TRBD2. Looked up from germline, CDR1 is SEHNR and CDR2 is FQNEAQ (reference sequence). The CDR3 is 15 residues long. Trimming took 6 bases from V and 5 from J; bases not matched to a gene: 12. The CDR3 is CASRLGGGGSETQYF. The CDR3 coding sequence is TGTGCCAGCAGGCTGGGCGGGGGAGGTAGTGAGACCCAGTACTTC.

This rearrangement joins TRBV5-1 to TRBJ1-1; D remains ambiguous. The V and J ends lost 4 bases and 1 base respectively, with 17 bases between them. The CDR3 totals 16 residues. Per the germline V gene, CDR1 is SGHRS and CDR2 is YFSETQ. CDR3 amino acids: CASSLIPAGSNTEAFF. For the CDR3, the DNA is TGCGCCAGCAGCCTTATCCCTGCGGGCTCGAACACTGAAGCTTTCTTT.

The chain is built from TRBV6-5 and TRBJ1-4; the match to TRBD1 covers 9 bases. The CDR3 runs 15 residues. The V segment lost 0 bases and the J segment 7 bases; nucleotides outside the gene matches: 3. Germline V gives CDR1 MNHEY, CDR2 SVGAGI. Here the CDR3 reads CASSYSGQGSEKLFF. CDR3 coding DNA: TGTGCCAGCAGTTACTCCGGACAGGGGTCTGAAAAACTGTTTTTT.